A single sample gave rise to the 26 T cell receptor beta chains below, sequenced in a study of early T cells in non-severe SARS-CoV-2 infection. TCRdb re-called the 5' RACE reads with MiXCR, one entry per CDR3 protein. The sample includes some 20,000 distinct CDR3 sequences, approximately 4.7% of them seen just once. The sample taken for sequencing was whole blood. Receptors were obtained from an adult who was a healthcare worker with PCR-confirmed SARS-CoV-2 infection or an uninfected control (not recorded which).

The rearrangement links TRBV28 to TRBJ2-2; D not resolved. Trimming shortened V by 1 base and J by 4 bases, and 13 bases separated the two germline ends. Germline V gene sequence: CDR1 MDHEN, CDR2 SYDVKM. The CDR3 runs to 16 residues. The CDR3 protein is CASSLFFSLGTGELFF. The DNA of the CDR3 is TGTGCCAGCAGTTTATTCTTTAGCCTCGGCACCGGGGAGCTGTTTTTT.

The chain has TRBV18 and TRBJ1-1; no clear D. Per the germline V gene, CDR1 is KGHSH and CDR2 is LQKENI. V lost 1 base and J lost 3, with 6 bases in between. The CDR3 has 13 residues. CDR3: CASSPQRDTEAFF. The CDR3 DNA is TGTGCCAGCTCACCACAGAGGGACACTGAAGCTTTCTTT.

This clonotype appeared many times. The rearrangement links TRBV12-3 or TRBV12-4 to TRBJ2-7; D unresolved. This CDR3 contains 14 residues. V lost 1 base and J 4 bases, leaving 11 bases between the germline ends. The DNA for the CDR3 is TGTGCCAGCAGTTTAGGGCAGGACCTTTACGAGCAGTACTTC. Protein: CASSLGQDLYEQYF.

The rearrangement links TRBV2 to TRBJ2-2; D is perhaps TRBD1 (5 bases). The CDR3 consists of 13 residues. Looked up from germline, CDR1 is SNHLY and CDR2 is FYNNEI. The germline V and J ends were trimmed by 10 bases and 1 base, with 10 bases remaining between them. Here the CDR3 reads CAIATENTGELFF. CDR3 sequence (DNA): TGTGCCATCGCGACAGAGAACACCGGGGAGCTGTTTTTT. Drawing the rest from reference TRBV2 and TRBJ2-2, the complete variable domain is EPEVTQTPSHQVTQMGQEVILRCVPISNHLYFYWYRQILGQKVEFLVSFYNNEISEKSEIFDDQFSVERPDGSNFTLKIRSTKLEDSAMYFCAIATENTGELFFGEGSRLTVL.

This clonotype was detected many times. The chain couples TRBV28 to TRBJ2-1; TRBD2 aligns across 13 bases. The V segment lost 3 bases and the J segment 6 bases; nucleotides outside the gene matches: 5. The CDR3 extends over 16 amino acids. Germline lookup yields CDR1 MDHEN and CDR2 SYDVKM. The CDR3 protein is CASSLGTSGNFNEQFF. The CDR3 DNA is TGTGCCAGCAGTTTGGGGACTAGCGGGAATTTCAATGAGCAGTTCTTC. Supplemented by reference TRBV28 and TRBJ2-1, the full variable domain reads DVKVTQSSRYLVKRTGEKVFLECVQDMDHENMFWYRQDPGLGLRLIYFSYDVKMKEKGDIPEGYSVSREKKERFSLILESASTNQTSMYLCASSLGTSGNFNEQFFGPGTRLTVL.

This clonotype was recorded many times. This chain links TRBV12-3 or TRBV12-4 with TRBJ2-3, with D perhaps TRBD1 or TRBD2 (5 bases each). Trimming removed 7 bases from V and 0 bases from J, with 11 bases in between. The CDR3 length is 14 residues. CDR3 nucleotide sequence: TGTGCCAGCACCTGGGGCGGGAGCACAGATACGCAGTATTTT. Its protein product is CASTWGGSTDTQYF.

This clonotype was seen many times. The CDR3 DNA reads TGCGCCAGCAGCCAAGACCCCCACGGGACTAGCATCGGCAATGAGCAGTTCTTC. Its translation: CASSQDPHGTSIGNEQFF. The rearrangement joins TRBV4-3 to TRBJ2-1; 9 bases are a match to TRBD2. Germline V CDR1 and CDR2: LGHNA, YSLEER. The CDR3 spans 18 residues. J lost 6 bases, V lost 0 bases, and 12 bases had no gene match.

In its sample, this clonotype was seen many times. The CDR3 reads CSARDLPGGNLYEQFF. The CDR3, as DNA: TGCAGTGCTAGAGATCTGCCAGGGGGGAATTTATATGAGCAGTTCTTC. The chain carries TRBV20-1 and TRBJ2-1; perhaps TRBD1 as D (7 bases). Germline loops: CDR1 DFQATT, CDR2 SNEGSKA (reference sequence). Trimming shortened V by 0 bases and J by 8 bases, and 20 bases separated the two germline ends. This CDR3 is 16 amino acids long.

This clonotype showed up just a few times. The chain employs TRBV20-1 and TRBJ1-1; no firm D call. The germline V gene encodes CDR1 DFQATT and CDR2 SNEGSKA (reference sequence). Trimming cost V 0 bases and J 1 base, with 6 bases left between them. This CDR3 is 13 amino acids long. In nucleotides, the CDR3 is TGCAGTGCTAGAGATGTCCCGAACACTGAAGCTTTCTTT. Translated: CSARDVPNTEAFF.

This clonotype was seen repeatedly, ten times or more. The rearrangement links TRBV5-1 to TRBJ1-1, with a possible D match to TRBD1 (6 bases). The V end was cut by 3 bases, the J end by 2 bases, with 11 bases between. The germline V gene has CDR1 SGHRS and CDR2 YFSETQ. This CDR3 region has 14 residues. The CDR3 here is CASSWDNLNTEAFF. CDR3 bases: TGCGCCAGCAGCTGGGACAACCTAAACACTGAAGCTTTCTTT.

Ten or more counts support this clonotype. This chain links TRBV7-9 with TRBJ2-7; 7 nucleotides line up with TRBD2. Germline V CDR1 and CDR2: SEHNR, FQNEAQ (reference sequence). The CDR3 is 18 amino acids. V lost 7 bases to trimming and J lost 5 bases; unmatched junction nucleotides: 23. The CDR3 protein is CASKASPRLAKEDNEQYV. CDR3 nucleotides: TGTGCCAGCAAAGCGTCCCCTCGACTAGCCAAAGAAGATAACGAGCAGTACGTC.

This clonotype has a count of ten or more. The chain combines TRBV6-4 with TRBJ2-2, with 8 bases aligning to TRBD2. The CDR3 extends over 13 amino acids. Germline V gives CDR1 MRHNA, CDR2 SNTAGT. With 6 bases clipped from V and 4 bases from J, the junction kept 1 base outside the gene matches. The CDR3 coding sequence is TGTGCCAGCAGCGGGAGGGCCACCGGGGAGCTGTTTTTT. It yields the protein CASSGRATGELFF.

This clonotype was seen repeatedly, ten times or more. The chain is built from TRBV20-1 and TRBJ2-1, with 7 bases identical to TRBD1. The CDR3 consists of 13 residues. J lost 6 bases, V lost 3 bases, and 5 bases had no gene match. Germline lookup yields CDR1 DFQATT and CDR2 SNEGSKA (reference sequence). CDR3 sequence (DNA): TGCAGTGCTAGGGTGGACAGGCGCAATGAGCAGTTCTTC. Its protein product is CSARVDRRNEQFF.

The V gene is TRBV4-2, the J gene TRBJ2-7; 11 bases agree with TRBD2. The CDR3 is made up of 16 amino acids. In germline, CDR1 is LGHNA, CDR2 YNFKEQ. V shed 4 bases, J shed 2 bases, and the junction held 7 bases outside the gene matches. CDR3 amino acids: CASSPQQTSGTYEQYV. CDR3 coding DNA: TGTGCCAGCAGCCCACAACAGACTAGCGGGACCTACGAGCAGTACGTC.

By sample share, this clonotype is medium-sized. The chain is built from TRBV29-1 and TRBJ2-2; 9 bases are a match to TRBD2. Germline values: CDR1 SQVTM, CDR2 ANQGSEA. The CDR3 runs 14 residues. V gave up 4 bases and J gave up 3 bases; unmatched junction bases: 3. CDR3 in amino acids: CSVAGGRDTGELFF. For the CDR3, the DNA is TGCAGCGTTGCCGGCGGGAGGGACACCGGGGAGCTGTTTTTT.

The table lists this clonotype with a few counts. V is TRBV4-2 and J is TRBJ2-3, with D tentatively TRBD1 (7 bases). The length of the CDR3 is 15 residues. Trimming stripped 4 bases from V and 1 base from J, with 12 bases between. The germline V gene has CDR1 LGHNA and CDR2 YNFKEQ. DNA for the CDR3: TGTGCCAGCAGCCTCCAGGGGGGAGGCACAGATACGCAGTATTTT. It yields the protein CASSLQGGGTDTQYF.

By sample share, this clonotype is medium-sized. The CDR3 here is CASSHLRDRYQVEQFF. Written as DNA, the CDR3 is TGTGCCAGCAGCCATCTGCGGGACAGGTATCAGGTTGAGCAGTTCTTC. This chain uses TRBV7-9 with TRBJ2-1, with 8 bases that match TRBD1. From germline, CDR1 is SEHNR and CDR2 FQNEAQ (reference sequence). V dropped 5 bases and J dropped 9; count of bases not matched to a gene: 15. This CDR3 spans 16 amino acids.

The chain is built from TRBV28 and TRBJ1-2; 8 positions match TRBD1. CDR3 length equals 14 residues. Germline CDR1 is MDHEN and CDR2 is SYDVKM. Trimming at V came to 8 bases and at J to 6 bases, leaving 11 bases not matched to a gene. The CDR3 nucleotides read TGTGCCAGCCAAACACAGGGGGGGGCGGATGGCTACACCTTC. Protein sequence: CASQTQGGADGYTF.

The genes are TRBV30 and TRBJ2-3; TRBD2 is a possible D gene (6 bases). V gave up 0 bases and J gave up 6 bases, with 7 bases separating them. The CDR3 is 12 amino acids. Germline V CDR1 and CDR2: GTSNPN, SVGIG (reference sequence). The CDR3 region is CAWSVGRDTQYF. The CDR3 coding sequence is TGTGCCTGGAGTGTTGGGAGGGATACGCAGTATTTT.

This clonotype has ten or more counts. The chain employs TRBV14 and TRBJ1-3; D ambiguous. This CDR3 spans 13 amino acids. Between the trimmed V and J ends, which lost 5 bases and 3 bases, there was a span of 8 bases. Per germline, CDR1 SGHDN and CDR2 FVKESK. The CDR3 region is CASSTQIGNTIYF. The CDR3 DNA reads as TGTGCCAGCAGCACACAAATTGGAAACACCATATATTTT.

By frequency in the sample, this clonotype is medium-sized. The V and J genes are TRBV29-1 and TRBJ1-2; 10 positions match TRBD1. The CDR3 runs 14 residues. The J segment lost 7 bases and the V segment lost 3 bases, leaving 8 bases of the junction unmatched. CDR1 and CDR2 from the germline V gene are SQVTM and ANQGSEA. CDR3: CSVEGTGAVVGYTF. The CDR3 coding sequence is TGCAGCGTTGAGGGGACAGGGGCGGTGGTTGGCTACACCTTC.

This clonotype ranks as medium-sized. This sequence joins TRBV29-1 and TRBJ2-3, with D unclear. CDR3 size: 14 residues. V was pared by 6 bases and J by 5 bases, with 18 bases between. CDR1 and CDR2 (germline): SQVTM, ANQGSEA. The CDR3 sequence is CSVSEGAARDTQYF. CDR3 nucleotide sequence: TGCAGCGTGTCAGAAGGAGCAGCGCGAGATACGCAGTATTTT.

This clonotype was seen many times. CDR3 residues: CASSSLFFSYNEQFF. For the CDR3, the DNA is TGTGCCAGCAGCTCCCTTTTCTTCAGCTACAATGAGCAGTTCTTC. The rearrangement uses TRBV11-2 and TRBJ2-1; D not certain. Trimming stripped 4 bases from V and 3 bases from J, with 13 bases between. CDR1 SGHAT and CDR2 FQNNGV come from the germline V gene. There are 15 residues in the CDR3. Combining the CDR3 with reference TRBV11-2 and TRBJ2-1 gives the whole variable domain EAGVAQSPRYKIIEKRQSVAFWCNPISGHATLYWYQQILGQGPKLLIQFQNNGVVDDSQLPKDRFSAERLKGVDSTLKIQPAKLEDSAVYLCASSSLFFSYNEQFFGPGTRLTVL.

By sample fraction, this clonotype is medium-sized. The germline gene is not matched at one end of the junction; a read error may be the cause. The chain is built from TRBV20-1 and TRBJ1-1, with 9 positions matching TRBD1. This CDR3 spans 14 amino acids. Per the germline V gene, CDR1 is DFQATT and CDR2 is SNEGSKA (reference sequence). CDR3 protein: CSAPDRGGGTEAFF. The CDR3, as DNA: TGCAGTGCCCCGGACAGGGGAGGCGGCACTGAAGCCTTCTTT.

On this clonotype itself: The junction departs from germline at one end; a sequencing error may be responsible. V usage is TRBV5-8 and J usage is TRBJ2-1, with a possible D match to TRBD1 (6 bases). CDR3 length equals 13 residues. Germline V gene sequence: CDR1 SGHTS, CDR2 YDEGEE. This chain's CDR3 is CASSTRDIASLLF. CDR3 nucleotides: TGTGCCAGCAGCACCCGGGACATTGCTTCCCTGCTCTTC.

The sample holds many counts of this clonotype. The V gene is TRBV28, the J gene TRBJ2-6, with D unresolved. The germline CDR1 and CDR2 sequences are MDHEN and SYDVKM. The CDR3 is 17 residues long. With 3 bases removed from V and 0 bases from J, the gap between germline ends came to 12 bases. The chain's CDR3 is CASSFLGRSSGANVLTF. The DNA of the CDR3 is TGTGCCAGCAGTTTTTTAGGAAGAAGCTCTGGGGCCAACGTCCTGACTTTC.